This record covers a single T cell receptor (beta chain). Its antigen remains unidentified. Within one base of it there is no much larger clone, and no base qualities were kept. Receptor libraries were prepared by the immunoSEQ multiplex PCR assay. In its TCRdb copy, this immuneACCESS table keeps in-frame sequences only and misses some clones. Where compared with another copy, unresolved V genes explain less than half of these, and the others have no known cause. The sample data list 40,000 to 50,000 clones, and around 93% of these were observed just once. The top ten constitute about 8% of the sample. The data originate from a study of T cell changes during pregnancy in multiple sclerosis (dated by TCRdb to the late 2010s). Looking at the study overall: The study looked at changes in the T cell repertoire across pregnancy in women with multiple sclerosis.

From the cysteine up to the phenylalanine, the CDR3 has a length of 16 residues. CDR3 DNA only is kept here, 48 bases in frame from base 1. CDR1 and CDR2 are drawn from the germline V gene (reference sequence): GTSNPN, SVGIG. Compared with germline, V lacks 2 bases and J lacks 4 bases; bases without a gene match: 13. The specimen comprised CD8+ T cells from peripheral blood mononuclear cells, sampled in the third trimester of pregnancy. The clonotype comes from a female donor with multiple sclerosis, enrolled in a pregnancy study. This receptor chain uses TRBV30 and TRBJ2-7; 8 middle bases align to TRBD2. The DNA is TGTGCCTGGAGTTACGCCCCCGGGACTAGGGTTTACGAGCAGTACTTC. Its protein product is CAWSYAPGTRVYEQYF.